The 30 T cell receptor beta chains below were found in one sample sequenced in a study of CD8+CD57+ T cells in acquired aplastic anemia. CDR3 and TCR beta VDJ profiling relied on a genomic DNA template. In TCRdb, the reads were re-called with MiXCR into one record per CDR3 protein. This table has about 190,000 distinct CDR3 sequences, 64% appearing once. The source material was sorted CD4+, CD8+, or CD8+CD57+ T cells (not recorded which) from PBMCs. All receptors come from a human donor with severe aplastic anemia or a healthy control (not recorded which).

This clonotype was found many times. The chain joins TRBV9 to TRBJ2-7; possibly TRBD1 or TRBD2 for D (6 bases each). This CDR3 region has 16 residues. V dropped 4 bases and J dropped 3 bases, with 20 bases sitting between them. CDR1 is SGDLS and CDR2 is YYNGEE in the germline V gene. The CDR3 here is CASSPGAGHPVYEQYF. The CDR3 DNA reads as TGTGCCAGCAGCCCGGGGGCGGGACACCCCGTCTACGAGCAGTACTTC.

V is TRBV29-1 and J is TRBJ2-7; no firm D call. The CDR3 sequence is 11 residues long. V gave up 7 bases and J gave up 4 bases, with 11 bases separating them. Germline CDR1 reads SQVTM; CDR2 reads ANQGSEA. The CDR3 region is CSARLGYEQYF. The CDR3, as DNA: TGCAGCGCCCGATTAGGGTACGAGCAGTACTTC.

This clonotype has more than one count but fewer than ten. The rearrangement links TRBV20-1 to TRBJ2-7; tentatively, D is TRBD1 (6 bases). The length of the CDR3 is 13 residues. The germline CDR1 and CDR2 sequences are DFQATT and SNEGSKA (reference sequence). V lost 8 bases, J lost 5 bases, and 19 bases lay in between. The CDR3 nucleotides are TGCAGTCCTAACCCCACAGGGTTGCACGAGCAGTACTTC. It encodes CSPNPTGLHEQYF.

V gene TRBV4-1 combines with J gene TRBJ1-1; 8 bases are a match to TRBD1. Per the germline V gene, CDR1 is MGHRA and CDR2 is YSYEKL. The CDR3 runs 16 residues. The trim removed 3 bases at V and 7 bases at J, leaving 13 bases unmatched. The CDR3 coding sequence is TGCGCCAGCAGCCACGTCGGGGACAGGTCGTCAGTTGAAGCTTTCTTT. Its translation: CASSHVGDRSSVEAFF.

This clonotype was detected many times. The V and J genes are TRBV27 and TRBJ2-7; D may be TRBD2 (7 bases). CDR3 length: 13 residues. The ends were cut back, 8 bases at V and 5 bases at J, with 16 bases in the middle. Germline CDR1 reads MNHEY; CDR2 reads SMNVEV (reference sequence). The CDR3: CASGTQGGHEQYF. Written as DNA, the CDR3 is TGTGCCAGCGGAACACAGGGAGGGCACGAGCAGTACTTC.

This chain joins TRBV12-5 and TRBJ2-3, with D uncertain. The CDR3 runs to 14 residues. Germline V gene lookup returns CDR1 LGHNT and CDR2 FRNRAP. CDR3 DNA sequence: TGTGCCAGCAGTTCACTGGTTCGAGGTGATACGCAGTATTTT. Translated, it gives CASSSLVRGDTQYF. Using reference TRBV12-5 and TRBJ2-3 for the parts outside the CDR3, the full variable domain is DARVTQTPRHKVTEMGQEVTMRCQPILGHNTVFWYRQTMMQGLELLAYFRNRAPLDDSGMPKDRFSAEMPDATLATLKIQPSEPRDSAVYFCASSSLVRGDTQYFGPGTRLTVL.

The V and J genes are TRBV9 and TRBJ1-1, with TRBD1 identical over 9 bases. V gave up 0 bases and J gave up 8 bases; unmatched junction bases: 5. This CDR3 comprises 14 residues. The V gene's germline CDR1 is SGDLS and CDR2 YYNGEE. CDR3 amino acids: CASSVGSTGGEAFF. CDR3 DNA sequence: TGTGCCAGCAGCGTAGGGTCGACAGGGGGGGAAGCTTTCTTT. Based on the CDR3 plus reference TRBV9 and TRBJ1-1, the full variable domain is DSGVTQTPKHLITATGQRVTLRCSPRSGDLSVYWYQQSLDQGLQFLIQYYNGEERAKGNILERFSAQQFPDLHSELNLSSLELGDSALYFCASSVGSTGGEAFFGQGTRLTVV.

Many counts were recorded for this clonotype. The rearrangement links TRBV7-6 to TRBJ1-1; D gene ambiguous. The germline CDR1 and CDR2 sequences are SGHVS and FNYEAQ. This CDR3 is 11 amino acids long. V was pared by 6 bases and J by 4 bases, with 6 bases between. CDR3 protein: CASSSGTEAFF. Written as DNA, the CDR3 is TGTGCCAGCAGTAGTGGCACTGAAGCTTTCTTT. Full variable domain (rest looked up from reference TRBV7-6 and TRBJ1-1): GAGVSQSPRYKVTKRGQDVALRCDPISGHVSLYWYRQALGQGPEFLTYFNYEAQQDKSGLPNDRFSAERPEGSISTLTIQRTEQRDSAMYRCASSSGTEAFFGQGTRLTVV.

J is TRBJ2-2 and V is TRBV29-1; 10 nucleotides align to TRBD2. Germline CDR1 reads SQVTM; CDR2 reads ANQGSEA. V lost 5 bases, J lost 3 bases, and 6 bases stayed unmatched. This CDR3 is 15 amino acids long. The CDR3 is CSVTLAGGYTGELFF. DNA of the CDR3: TGCAGCGTTACCTTAGCGGGGGGATACACCGGGGAGCTGTTTTTT.

This clonotype was observed a few times. The CDR3, as DNA: TGTGCCAGCAGCGCCCCGGGACTAGGTGGCTGGGAGCAGTTCTTC. Amino acids: CASSAPGLGGWEQFF. This sequence joins TRBV5-6 and TRBJ2-1; 8 bases match TRBD2. The CDR3 sequence is 15 residues long. V shed 4 bases and J 10 bases; nucleotides not matched to a gene: 13. The germline V gene has CDR1 SGHDT and CDR2 YYEEEE.

This clonotype was detected a few times. This chain uses TRBV10-1 with TRBJ1-1; no reliable D call. CDR3 size: 15 residues. Germline lookup yields CDR1 WNHNN and CDR2 SYGVQD (reference sequence). Deletions cut 0 bases from V and 3 bases from J, with 11 bases between. As DNA, the CDR3 is TGCGCCAGCAGTGAGTCTGGCAGGACGGACACTGAAGCTTTCTTT. Translating it yields CASSESGRTDTEAFF.

The chain employs TRBV5-1 and TRBJ2-5; 8 bases are shared with TRBD1. The CDR3 consists of 14 residues. In germline, CDR1 is SGHRS, CDR2 YFSETQ. V dropped 3 bases and J dropped 5; count of bases not matched to a gene: 6. For the CDR3, the DNA is TGCGCCAGCAGCTCCAGGGGGCGGGTGGAGACCCAGTACTTC. Amino acids: CASSSRGRVETQYF. Based on the CDR3 plus reference TRBV5-1 and TRBJ2-5, the full variable domain is KAGVTQTPRYLIKTRGQQVTLSCSPISGHRSVSWYQQTPGQGLQFLFEYFSETQRNKGNFPGRFSGRQFSNSRSEMNVSTLELGDSALYLCASSSRGRVETQYFGPGTRLLVL.

The sample holds a few counts of this clonotype. One end of the junction is discordant with germline, which a read error may explain. The chain combines TRBV20-1 with TRBJ2-7; TRBD2 might be the D (5 bases). The CDR3 extends over 13 amino acids. Germline loops: CDR1 DFQATT, CDR2 SNEGSKA (reference sequence). The CDR3 reads CSARAAELLEQYF. The CDR3 DNA follows: TGCAGTGCGAGAGCAGCGGAATTGCTAGAGCAGTACTTC.

A note on this clonotype: A much larger clone sits a single nucleotide away, making a read error possible. The chain couples TRBV6-1 to TRBJ2-3; D unclear. V lost 4 bases, J lost 1 base, and 12 bases lay in between. CDR3 length: 15 residues. CDR1 and CDR2 from the germline V gene are MNHNS and SASEGT. CDR3 sequence: CASSGSIAGTDTQYF. The CDR3 DNA reads TGTGCCAGCAGTGGGAGTATCGCAGGCACAGATACGCAGTATTTT.

The V and J genes are TRBV2 and TRBJ2-5; 8 bases fit TRBD1. The ends lost 6 bases at V and 2 bases at J; junction bases unmatched: 8. Germline V gene sequence: CDR1 SNHLY, CDR2 FYNNEI. CDR3 length: 15 amino acids. This CDR3 reads CASRQAGTGQETQYF. As DNA, the CDR3 is TGTGCCAGCAGACAAGCAGGGACAGGACAAGAGACCCAGTACTTC.

The chain employs TRBV5-6 and TRBJ1-2, with 7 bases matching TRBD1. Germline V gene lookup returns CDR1 SGHDT and CDR2 YYEEEE. Trimming took 4 bases from V and 6 from J; bases not matched to a gene: 3. The CDR3 length is 12 residues. The CDR3 sequence is CASSVQGDGYTF. The CDR3 DNA follows: TGTGCCAGCAGCGTCCAGGGGGATGGCTACACCTTC. Combining the CDR3 with reference TRBV5-6 and TRBJ1-2 gives the whole variable domain DAGVTQSPTHLIKTRGQQVTLRCSPKSGHDTVSWYQQALGQGPQFIFQYYEEEERQRGNFPDRFSGHQFPNYSSELNVNALLLGDSALYLCASSVQGDGYTFGSGTRLTVV.

The rearrangement links TRBV7-9 to TRBJ2-5; D unresolved. Trimming left V 2 bases short and J 2 bases short, with 12 bases between. In germline, CDR1 is SEHNR, CDR2 FQNEAQ (reference sequence). This CDR3 has 15 amino acids. The CDR3 loop is CASSLHGPIQETQYF. DNA for the CDR3: TGTGCCAGCAGCTTACATGGACCTATACAAGAGACCCAGTACTTC. Full variable domain (rest looked up from reference TRBV7-9 and TRBJ2-5): DTGVSQNPRHKITKRGQNVTFRCDPISEHNRLYWYRQTLGQGPEFLTYFQNEAQLEKSRLLSDRFSAERPKGSFSTLEIQRTEQGDSAMYLCASSLHGPIQETQYFGPGTRLLVL.

This chain connects TRBV7-9 to TRBJ2-5; the match to TRBD2 covers 10 bases. The length of the CDR3 is 15 residues. CDR1 is SEHNR, CDR2 FQNEAQ, per germline (reference sequence). The V and J ends lost 5 bases and 4 bases, in that order; junction bases with no gene match: 7. The CDR3 reads CASSPPGLARETQYF. CDR3 in DNA: TGTGCCAGCAGCCCCCCGGGACTAGCGAGAGAGACCCAGTACTTC. Complete variable domain (other parts from reference TRBV7-9 and TRBJ2-5): DTGVSQNPRHKITKRGQNVTFRCDPISEHNRLYWYRQTLGQGPEFLTYFQNEAQLEKSRLLSDRFSAERPKGSFSTLEIQRTEQGDSAMYLCASSPPGLARETQYFGPGTRLLVL.

Remarks on this clonotype: Likely a read error: the CDR3 ends without its conserved phenylalanine or tryptophan. Because the CDR3's place on the DNA is in doubt, the DNA is left out and the CDR3 is given as listed by TCRdb. The CDR3 loop is CATSMDRWNTGELLA. The J gene is TRBJ2-2, the V gene TRBV24-1; the table's D gene call, TRBD1, was not cross checked with the DNA. With termini counted, the CDR3 has 15 amino acids. Per germline, CDR1 KGHDR and CDR2 SFDVKD.

The chain has TRBV7-9 and TRBJ2-6, with D unresolved. The V gene lost 3 bases and the J gene lost 2 bases, with 5 bases spanning the gap. This CDR3 has 14 residues. In germline, CDR1 is SEHNR, CDR2 FQNEAQ (reference sequence). The CDR3 nucleotides read TGTGCCAGCAGCTTGAACCCTGGGGCCAACGTCCTGACTTTC. It encodes CASSLNPGANVLTF.

V and J are TRBV7-2 and TRBJ2-1; 11 nucleotides line up with TRBD2. Germline V gene data show CDR1 as SGHTA and CDR2 as FQGNSA. This CDR3 has 15 residues. V shed 4 bases and J 6 bases; nucleotides not matched to a gene: 5. The CDR3 sequence: CASSSWTSGSNEQFF. In DNA, the CDR3 is TGTGCCAGCAGCTCCTGGACTAGCGGGTCCAATGAGCAGTTCTTC.

The gene calls are TRBV2 and TRBJ1-5; 7 bases match TRBD1. This CDR3 region has 14 residues. J was trimmed by 2 bases and V by 8 bases; bases with no gene match: 6. Germline loops: CDR1 SNHLY, CDR2 FYNNEI. The CDR3 DNA is TGTGCCAGCGACCGACAGGGCGGCAATCAGCCCCAGCATTTT. Protein: CASDRQGGNQPQHF.

The V call is TRBV30, the J call TRBJ1-1; a weak D match, TRBD1 (6 bases). The V end was cut by 6 bases, the J end by 1 base, with 18 bases between. CDR1 is GTSNPN, CDR2 SVGIG, per germline (reference sequence). The CDR3 extends over 15 amino acids. CDR3 residues: CACNRVGVGNTEAFF. CDR3 nucleotide sequence: TGTGCCTGCAACAGGGTCGGGGTCGGGAACACTGAAGCTTTCTTT.

V is TRBV5-4 and J is TRBJ1-2; D unclear. CDR3 length: 13 amino acids. From germline, CDR1 is SGHNT and CDR2 YYREEE (reference sequence). V was shortened by 6 bases and J by 9 bases, with 18 bases between the two germline ends. The CDR3 region is CASNGFEELSYTF. CDR3 sequence (DNA): TGTGCCAGCAACGGGTTCGAGGAGTTAAGCTACACCTTC.

The J gene is TRBJ2-7, the V gene TRBV10-3; tentative D call: TRBD2 (6 bases). The CDR3 loop spans 15 amino acids. V dropped 2 bases and J dropped 0 bases, with 11 bases sitting between them. Germline CDR1 reads ENHRY; CDR2 reads SYGVKD. The CDR3 coding sequence is TGTGCCATCAGTGAGACGGGGGATAGCTCCTACGAGCAGTACTTC. It yields the protein CAISETGDSSYEQYF.

The chain has TRBV6-4 and TRBJ1-1; D is unresolved. The CDR3 runs 13 residues. The germline V and J ends were trimmed by 6 bases and 0 bases, with 8 bases remaining between them. In germline, CDR1 is MRHNA, CDR2 SNTAGT. CDR3 residues: CASSLLVNTEAFF. CDR3 in DNA: TGTGCCAGCAGCCTACTGGTGAACACTGAAGCTTTCTTT.

The J gene is TRBJ1-1, the V gene TRBV12-5, with D tentatively TRBD1 (5 bases). This CDR3 is 15 amino acids long. Germline assignment: CDR1 LGHNT and CDR2 FRNRAP. Trimming took 2 bases from V and 1 from J, leaving 11 bases between them. The CDR3 nucleotides are TGTGCTAGTGGTTTGACCTTAGGGGCGAACACTGAAGCTTTCTTT. Its protein product is CASGLTLGANTEAFF.

The rearrangement joins TRBV7-9 to TRBJ2-3, with D possibly matching TRBD2 (5 bases). Trimming left V 5 bases short and J 0 bases short, with 15 bases between. Germline-derived CDR1 and CDR2 are SEHNR and FQNEAQ (reference sequence). The CDR3 has 16 residues. The CDR3 here is CASSARGYTSTDTQYF. In DNA, the CDR3 is TGTGCCAGCAGCGCCCGGGGATATACTAGCACAGATACGCAGTATTTT.

The CDR3, as DNA: TGCAGCGTTGAGAGCGGGACCAATGAGCAGTTCTTC. It translates to CSVESGTNEQFF. This sequence joins TRBV29-1 and TRBJ2-7; 7 bases fit TRBD2. The DNA end is more similar to TRBJ2-1, so the J call may be wrong. This CDR3 region has 12 residues. In germline, CDR1 is SQVTM, CDR2 ANQGSEA.

Note on this clonotype: The junction differs from germline at one of its ends, possibly a read error. The V gene is TRBV20-1, the J gene TRBJ1-5, with no clear D. The CDR3 extends over 13 amino acids. Germline-derived CDR1 and CDR2 are DFQATT and SNEGSKA (reference sequence). The CDR3 protein is CSASVSLTQLQHF. In nucleotides, the CDR3 is TGCAGTGCTAGCGTCAGCTTGACTCAGCTCCAGCATTTT.